One sample yielded the 32 T cell receptor beta chains listed below, sequenced in a study of T cell repertoires in cytomegalovirus infection. These receptors have no identified antigens. TCRdb itself ran the reads through MiXCR, one entry per CDR3 protein. The sample holds 830,000 or so distinct CDR3 sequences, about 31% seen once. The sample consisted of cultured CD8+ T cells from PBMCs, taken from culture after CMV antigen stimulation. The receptors stem from a human donor in good health (CMV status not recorded). Some clones in this sample may be carry-over from other donors' samples.

Of note for this clonotype: This may come from a read error, since a much larger clone is one base off. The V gene is TRBV7-2, the J gene TRBJ2-1; the D call may be TRBD1 or TRBD2 (5 bases each). Germline values: CDR1 SGHTA, CDR2 FQGNSA. The CDR3 spans 16 residues. The V and J ends lost 2 bases and 5 bases respectively, with 16 bases between them. In nucleotides, the CDR3 is TGTGCCAGCAGCTTAAAAAGGTCGGTGGGGGACAATGAGCAGTTCTTC. It is translated as CASSLKRSVGDNEQFF.

The chain has TRBV11-1 and TRBJ2-1; 9 bases map to TRBD1. Losses at the gene ends were 4 bases for V and 5 bases for J; bases not matched to a gene: 6. The CDR3 has 15 residues. From germline, CDR1 is SGHAT and CDR2 FQDESV (reference sequence). The CDR3 sequence is CASSYTGGNHNEQFF. The CDR3 DNA follows: TGTGCCAGCAGCTACACAGGGGGCAATCACAATGAGCAGTTCTTC.

The sample holds many counts of this clonotype. This sequence joins TRBV7-9 and TRBJ2-1, with 9 bases that match TRBD1. This CDR3 contains 16 residues. Per the germline V gene, CDR1 is SEHNR and CDR2 is FQNEAQ (reference sequence). The J segment lost 5 bases and the V segment lost 4 bases, leaving 9 bases of the junction unmatched. The CDR3 protein is CASSSPKTGGNNEQFF. In DNA form, the CDR3 reads TGTGCCAGCAGCTCTCCAAAGACAGGGGGAAACAATGAGCAGTTCTTC.

The chain recombines TRBV28 with TRBJ1-4; 7 nucleotides line up with TRBD1. V shed 6 bases and J 7 bases; nucleotides not matched to a gene: 11. This CDR3 is built from 15 residues. The germline V gene has CDR1 MDHEN and CDR2 SYDVKM. This CDR3 reads CASSILQGTLEKLFF. CDR3 nucleotides: TGTGCCAGCAGCATCCTACAGGGGACTCTTGAAAAACTGTTTTTT.

With respect to this clonotype: With a much larger clone just one base away, this may be a read error. This chain's CDR3 is CASSGAGVANEQFF. Here the CDR3 DNA reads TGTGCCAGCAGCGGAGCCGGGGTTGCCAATGAGCAGTTCTTC. This sequence joins TRBV7-6 and TRBJ2-1, with a weak D call TRBD2 (5 bases). CDR1 is SGHVS and CDR2 is FNYEAQ in the germline V gene. The CDR3 spans 14 residues. V shed 5 bases and J shed 6 bases, with 14 bases lying between them.

This clonotype was counted between two and nine times. The CDR3 nucleotides are TGCAGCGTTGAAGATCAGTTCGCAGTGGCCATACGGGGTACTAACTATGGCTACACCTTC. Protein: CSVEDQFAVAIRGTNYGYTF. V is TRBV29-1 and J is TRBJ1-2; D gene uncertain. The germline CDR1 and CDR2 sequences are SQVTM and ANQGSEA. This CDR3 is 20 amino acids long. The ends were cut back, 0 bases at V and 0 bases at J, with 26 bases in the middle.

This clonotype was seen just once. V is TRBV27 and J is TRBJ2-2; D is unclear. The germline V and J ends were trimmed by 2 bases and 3 bases, with 10 bases remaining between them. The germline gives CDR1 MNHEY, CDR2 SMNVEV (reference sequence). This CDR3 has 15 amino acids. Here the CDR3 DNA reads TGTGCCAGCAGTTTAACCCAGCTAGACACCGGGGAGCTGTTTTTT. It is translated as CASSLTQLDTGELFF.

This chain connects TRBV29-1 to TRBJ1-2; no firm D call. CDR1 is SQVTM and CDR2 is ANQGSEA in the germline V gene. The length of the CDR3 is 11 residues. Trimming took off 5 bases at V and 8 bases at J, with 12 bases between the two ends. The CDR3 region has the DNA TGCAGCGTTCCCCGTACCAGCGGCTACACCTTC. This translates into CSVPRTSGYTF.

The genes are TRBV14 and TRBJ1-4; 9 nucleotides align to TRBD1. Germline V gene data show CDR1 as SGHDN and CDR2 as FVKESK. V lost 4 bases to trimming and J lost 5 bases; unmatched junction nucleotides: 5. CDR3 length equals 15 residues. The CDR3 region is CASSPRDRVNEKLFF. In nucleotides, the CDR3 is TGTGCCAGCAGCCCCCGGGACAGGGTCAATGAAAAACTGTTTTTT.

The rearrangement joins TRBV14 to TRBJ2-7; maybe TRBD2 (5 bases). With 1 base removed from V and 4 bases from J, the gap between germline ends came to 14 bases. The CDR3 sequence is 15 residues long. Germline V CDR1 and CDR2: SGHDN, FVKESK. Written as DNA, the CDR3 is TGTGCCAGCAGCCAAGGACGACCCGGGGTTTACGAGCAGTACTTC. This encodes CASSQGRPGVYEQYF.

V gene TRBV7-3 combines with J gene TRBJ1-5; D unresolved. Trimming took 2 bases from V and 0 from J, leaving 20 bases between them. This CDR3 comprises 19 residues. Germline V gene lookup returns CDR1 SGHTA and CDR2 FQGTGA. Here the CDR3 reads CASSLVPWIGTSSNQPQHF. CDR3 bases: TGTGCCAGCAGCTTAGTCCCTTGGATCGGAACATCTAGCAATCAGCCCCAGCATTTT.

This clonotype was seen repeatedly, ten times or more. The chain uses TRBV6-2 or TRBV6-3 and TRBJ2-5, with D possibly being TRBD1 (5 bases). Between the trimmed V and J ends, which lost 6 bases and 2 bases, there was a span of 10 bases. The CDR3 totals 13 residues. From germline, CDR1 is MNHEY and CDR2 SVGEGT. This chain's CDR3 is CASSQTEQETQYF. CDR3 coding DNA: TGTGCCAGCAGCCAGACAGAGCAAGAGACCCAGTACTTC.

This clonotype occurred many times. This sequence joins TRBV7-2 and TRBJ2-1; D remains ambiguous. The V gene's germline CDR1 is SGHTA and CDR2 FQGNSA. The V gene lost 3 bases and the J gene lost 0 bases, with 12 bases spanning the gap. The CDR3 consists of 16 residues. CDR3 sequence reads: CASSFHSSSSYNEQFF. The CDR3, as DNA: TGTGCCAGCAGCTTTCACAGCTCAAGCTCCTACAATGAGCAGTTCTTC.

J is TRBJ2-1 and V is TRBV28; 9 bases line up with TRBD1. The V gene end was trimmed by 6 bases and the J gene end by 5 bases; junction bases not matched to a gene: 8. In germline, CDR1 is MDHEN, CDR2 SYDVKM. The CDR3 is 15 amino acids. The CDR3 loop is CASSPGQGTNNEQFF. For the CDR3, the DNA is TGTGCCAGCAGCCCCGGACAGGGGACCAACAATGAGCAGTTCTTC.

This clonotype turned up a few times. The chain couples TRBV7-9 to TRBJ2-1; TRBD2 is a possible D gene (7 bases). In germline, CDR1 is SEHNR, CDR2 FQNEAQ (reference sequence). There are 17 residues in the CDR3. Trimming took off 3 bases at V and 4 bases at J, with 19 bases between the two ends. This chain's CDR3 is CASSLGKGGPVYNEQFF. DNA of the CDR3: TGTGCCAGCAGCTTGGGGAAGGGGGGGCCGGTGTACAATGAGCAGTTCTTC.

In its sample, this clonotype was seen a few times. The V and J genes are TRBV12-3 or TRBV12-4 and TRBJ2-3, with D uncertain. Between the trimmed V and J ends, which lost 3 bases and 0 bases, there was a span of 4 bases. There are 13 residues in the CDR3. CDR3 nucleotides: TGTGCCAGCAGTTTTTTGAGCACAGATACGCAGTATTTT. It specifies CASSFLSTDTQYF.

V usage is TRBV7-3 and J usage is TRBJ1-1; a possible D gene is TRBD1 (5 bases). CDR1 is SGHTA and CDR2 is FQGTGA in the germline V gene. The CDR3 has 14 amino acids. V was cut by 1 base and J by 4 bases, with 10 bases left in between. CDR3 in DNA: TGTGCCAGCAGCTTAAATGGGGGGGTCACTGAAGCTTTCTTT. Protein: CASSLNGGVTEAFF.

This clonotype came up a few times. The gene calls are TRBV4-1 and TRBJ1-4; D is ambiguous. V was cut by 1 base and J by 5 bases, with 14 bases left in between. CDR1 MGHRA and CDR2 YSYEKL come from the germline V gene. The CDR3 totals 16 residues. The CDR3 is CASSQVGGLKNEKLFF. Here the CDR3 DNA reads TGCGCCAGCAGCCAAGTTGGCGGGCTCAAGAATGAAAAACTGTTTTTT.

The chain links TRBV20-1 to TRBJ1-5, with no clear D. V lost 0 bases to trimming and J lost 6 bases, with 21 bases between them. The CDR3 runs to 17 residues. Germline CDR1 is DFQATT and CDR2 is SNEGSKA (reference sequence). The CDR3 sequence is CSARDASTEQFFQPQHF. CDR3 bases: TGCAGTGCTAGAGATGCCTCTACGGAGCAGTTCTTTCAGCCCCAGCATTTT.

This clonotype was counted a few times. The V and J genes are TRBV25-1 and TRBJ2-5; no firm D call. This CDR3 spans 12 amino acids. The V gene's germline CDR1 is MGHDK and CDR2 SYGVNS. V lost 7 bases and J lost 2, with 8 bases in between. This chain's CDR3 is CASTSPQETQYF. The CDR3 region has the DNA TGTGCCAGCACGAGTCCACAAGAGACCCAGTACTTC.

This clonotype came up a few times. The chain's CDR3 is CAISLVGGAYEQYF. CDR3 coding DNA: TGTGCCATCAGCCTCGTGGGGGGTGCCTACGAGCAGTACTTC. This chain links TRBV10-3 with TRBJ2-7, with D possibly being TRBD2 (6 bases). Germline CDR1 and CDR2: ENHRY and SYGVKD. The CDR3 extends over 14 amino acids. Trimming cost V 6 bases and J 2 bases, with 14 bases left between them.

This clonotype was seen more than once but under ten times. This chain uses TRBV7-6 with TRBJ2-2; 9 nucleotides match TRBD2. Germline V gives CDR1 SGHVS, CDR2 FNYEAQ. J gave up 5 bases and V 4 bases, and 2 bases lay outside the gene matches. CDR3 size: 14 residues. The DNA for the CDR3 is TGTGCCAGCAGCTCTAGCGGGGCTACCGGGGAGCTGTTTTTT. Translated: CASSSSGATGELFF.

The chain has TRBV6-6 and TRBJ2-7; no clear D gene. Trimming removed 0 bases from V and 4 bases from J, with 16 bases in between. This CDR3 is 16 amino acids long. CDR1 is MNHNY, CDR2 SVGAGI, per germline (reference sequence). The CDR3 nucleotides read TGTGCCAGCAGTTACTCCGCCCACGCCTTGGGGTACGAGCAGTACTTC. Residues: CASSYSAHALGYEQYF.

J is TRBJ1-2 and V is TRBV27; weak D call: TRBD1 (5 bases). The germline V gene has CDR1 MNHEY and CDR2 SMNVEV (reference sequence). The CDR3 sequence is 11 residues long. V was trimmed by 10 bases and J by 7 bases, leaving 13 bases between them. The CDR3 reads CATGGDGGYTF. CDR3 sequence (DNA): TGTGCCACCGGAGGGGATGGTGGCTACACCTTC.

This clonotype was picked up a small number of times. This rearrangement joins TRBV12-3 or TRBV12-4 to TRBJ1-1; unclear D gene. This CDR3 has 13 amino acids. V was shortened by 7 bases and J by 5 bases, with 14 bases between the two germline ends. The CDR3 nucleotides read TGTGCCAGCACCCTGGTCGGATATACTGAAGCTTTCTTT. Translating it yields CASTLVGYTEAFF.

There are a few counts of this clonotype. This chain uses TRBV7-9 with TRBJ2-1; 12 nucleotides line up with TRBD2. Germline-derived CDR1 and CDR2 are SEHNR and FQNEAQ (reference sequence). This CDR3 has 15 residues. Trimming cost V 8 bases and J 0 bases; bases outside gene matches: 2. The CDR3 loop reads CASPTSGGSYNEQFF. DNA of the CDR3: TGTGCCAGCCCGACTAGCGGGGGCTCCTACAATGAGCAGTTCTTC.

This clonotype was detected only once. V usage is TRBV6-5 and J usage is TRBJ2-1; D is unresolved. With 6 bases removed from V and 0 bases from J, the gap between germline ends came to 18 bases. The CDR3 sequence is 17 residues long. CDR1 is MNHEY and CDR2 is SVGAGI in the germline V gene. CDR3 nucleotide sequence: TGTGCCAGCAGCCCACCCTGGGGTGGAAGCTCCTACAATGAGCAGTTCTTC. Amino acid sequence: CASSPPWGGSSYNEQFF.

The chain employs TRBV6-1 and TRBJ1-1; TRBD1 agrees at 10 bases. Germline-derived CDR1 and CDR2 are MNHNS and SASEGT. The CDR3 spans 13 residues. The ends lost 6 bases at V and 7 bases at J; junction bases unmatched: 5. CDR3 loop: CASSETGGFEAFF. The CDR3 bases are TGTGCCAGCAGCGAGACAGGGGGCTTTGAAGCTTTCTTT.

This chain's CDR3 is CAINQGKNYGYTF. CDR3 nucleotides: TGTGCCATCAACCAGGGAAAAAACTATGGCTACACCTTC. This sequence joins TRBV10-3 and TRBJ1-2; weak D call: TRBD1 (5 bases). CDR1 ENHRY and CDR2 SYGVKD come from the germline V gene. The V and J ends lost 7 bases and 2 bases respectively, with 11 bases between them. CDR3 size: 13 residues.

This clonotype showed up many times. The gene calls are TRBV7-9 and TRBJ2-7, with a possible D match to TRBD2 (5 bases). The CDR3 totals 15 residues. The germline V and J ends were trimmed by 4 bases and 10 bases, with 23 bases remaining between them. The germline V gene encodes CDR1 SEHNR and CDR2 FQNEAQ (reference sequence). The CDR3, as DNA: TGTGCCAGCAGCTCCACCCGGGAAGACGTAACTACTCAGTACTTC. Translated: CASSSTREDVTTQYF. The full variable domain, with the rest looked up from reference TRBV7-9 and TRBJ2-7, is DTGVSQNPRHKITKRGQNVTFRCDPISEHNRLYWYRQTLGQGPEFLTYFQNEAQLEKSRLLSDRFSAERPKGSFSTLEIQRTEQGDSAMYLCASSSTREDVTTQYFGPGTRLTVT.

The chain recombines TRBV20-1 with TRBJ2-1; D is possibly TRBD1 (5 bases). The CDR3 has 13 amino acids. The V gene's germline CDR1 is DFQATT and CDR2 SNEGSKA (reference sequence). The germline V and J ends were trimmed by 0 bases and 9 bases, with 12 bases remaining between them. In DNA, the CDR3 is TGCAGTGCTAGAGAAAGGGGAACCATTGAGCAGTTCTTC. It yields the protein CSARERGTIEQFF.

A note on this clonotype: Just one base apart from a much larger clone, this may be a read error. The rearrangement links TRBV7-9 to TRBJ1-5, with unresolved D. The CDR3 length is 12 residues. The V gene's germline CDR1 is SEHNR and CDR2 FQNEAQ (reference sequence). CDR3 region: CANSSPDQPQHF. CDR3 coding DNA: TGTGCCAACAGCTCCCCTGATCAGCCCCAGCATTTT.